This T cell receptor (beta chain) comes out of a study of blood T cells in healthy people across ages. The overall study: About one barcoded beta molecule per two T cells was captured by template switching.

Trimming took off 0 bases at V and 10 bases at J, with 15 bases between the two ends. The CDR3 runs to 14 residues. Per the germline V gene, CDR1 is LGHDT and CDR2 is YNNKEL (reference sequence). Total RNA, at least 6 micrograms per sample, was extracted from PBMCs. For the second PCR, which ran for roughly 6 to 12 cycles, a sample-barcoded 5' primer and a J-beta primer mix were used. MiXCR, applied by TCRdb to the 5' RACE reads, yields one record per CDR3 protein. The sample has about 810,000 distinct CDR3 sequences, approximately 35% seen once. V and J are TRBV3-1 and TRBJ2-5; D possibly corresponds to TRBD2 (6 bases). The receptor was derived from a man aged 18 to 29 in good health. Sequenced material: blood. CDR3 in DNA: TGTGCCAGCAGCCAAGAGAAAGCGGTGGAGGGCCAGTACTTC. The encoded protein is CASSQEKAVEGQYF.